These 21 T cell receptor beta chains were all obtained from the same sample, sequenced in a study of blood T cell repertoires in COVID-19 (TCRdb year 2020). Library construction relied on the immunoSEQ multiplex PCR assay. TCRdb took over this immuneACCESS table, retaining in-frame rearrangements with V and J assigned. Such tables are incomplete; in checked studies, under half of the missing clones stem from an unresolved V gene, and the remainder is unexplained. This sample is represented by nearly 15,000 clones; roughly three quarters of them were singletons. The top ten clones comprise about 13% of the sample. Sequenced sample: peripheral blood. The source of these receptors is a man in his 60s with acute or convalescent COVID-19.

This clone has just a few counts. The chain combines TRBV15 with TRBJ2-7, with a weak D call TRBD1 (6 bases). Germline V gene lookup returns CDR1 LNHNV and CDR2 YYDKDF (reference sequence). The CDR3 is made up of 13 amino acids. Trimming left V 3 bases short and J 3 bases short, with 9 bases between. In nucleotides, the CDR3 is TGTGCCACCAGCAGCGCGACAGGCTACGAGCAGTACTTC. Translation: CATSSATGYEQYF.

A few counts support this clone. The genes are TRBV7-2 and TRBJ1-5; the D is unclear. The CDR3 length is 15 residues. V lost 5 bases and J lost 0, with 11 bases in between. Germline CDR1 SGHTA, CDR2 FQGNSA. In DNA, the CDR3 is TGTGCCAGCAGCCCAAGCGGGGTTAGCAATCAGCCCCAGCATTTT. Protein sequence: CASSPSGVSNQPQHF.

J is TRBJ2-7 and V is TRBV9, with D possibly TRBD2 on 5 matching bases. This CDR3 has 14 amino acids. Trimming shortened V by 0 bases and J by 5 bases, and 12 bases separated the two germline ends. The germline gives CDR1 SGDLS, CDR2 YYNGEE. As DNA, the CDR3 is TGTGCCAGCAGCGTAGATCGGGGAAGGAACGAGCAGTACTTC. Its translation is CASSVDRGRNEQYF.

V and J are TRBV7-8 and TRBJ2-3; 7 positions match TRBD2. Trimming took 5 bases from V and 2 from J; bases not matched to a gene: 16. CDR1 and CDR2 (germline): SGHVS, FQNEAQ. This CDR3 spans 18 amino acids. CDR3 in amino acids: CASSPHVVPAGNTDTQYF. For the CDR3, the DNA is TGTGCCAGCAGCCCCCACGTAGTGCCAGCGGGGAACACAGATACGCAGTATTTT.

This clone was detected once. The V gene is TRBV5-8, the J gene TRBJ1-1; D unclear. The germline CDR1 and CDR2 sequences are SGHTS and YDEGEE. V was pared by 2 bases and J by 4 bases, with 6 bases between. The CDR3 is 12 amino acids. CDR3 protein: CASSFFPTEAFF. The CDR3 DNA reads TGTGCCAGCAGCTTCTTTCCCACTGAAGCTTTCTTT.

J is TRBJ1-2 and V is TRBV28; unclear D gene. Trimming left V 6 bases short and J 2 bases short, with 19 bases between. This CDR3 contains 16 residues. CDR1 MDHEN and CDR2 SYDVKM come from the germline V gene. CDR3 amino acids: CASRSQEVLQNYGYTF. DNA of the CDR3: TGTGCCAGCAGGTCCCAAGAGGTCCTTCAAAACTATGGCTACACCTTC.

The chain couples TRBV5-1 to TRBJ2-3; 9 positions match TRBD1. The CDR3 is 15 amino acids. V lost 8 bases and J lost 4; bases outside the gene matches: 11. CDR1 and CDR2 (germline): SGHRS, YFSETQ. The CDR3 protein is CASTQSGDRADTQYF. The CDR3 coding sequence is TGCGCCAGTACCCAGTCAGGGGACAGGGCAGATACGCAGTATTTT.

This chain uses TRBV5-8 with TRBJ2-7; perhaps TRBD1 as D (5 bases). Germline V gene lookup returns CDR1 SGHTS and CDR2 YDEGEE. V lost 1 base, J lost 3 bases, and 11 bases lay in between. CDR3 size: 14 residues. CDR3 DNA sequence: TGTGCCAGCAGCTTGTCAGGGATTGGCTACGAGCAGTACTTC. Translated: CASSLSGIGYEQYF.

This chain joins TRBV5-1 and TRBJ2-7; 12 positions agree with TRBD2. This CDR3 region has 19 residues. CDR1 and CDR2 (germline): SGHRS, YFSETQ. The ends lost 4 bases at V and 2 bases at J; junction bases unmatched: 16. The CDR3 sequence is CASSPWAGGLAGFTYEQYF. DNA for the CDR3: TGCGCCAGCAGCCCCTGGGCAGGAGGACTAGCGGGATTTACCTACGAGCAGTACTTC.

J is TRBJ2-4 and V is TRBV6-6, with D unresolved. The CDR3 totals 15 residues. Trimming took off 4 bases at V and 0 bases at J, with 10 bases between the two ends. The V gene's germline CDR1 is MNHNY and CDR2 SVGAGI (reference sequence). CDR3 DNA sequence: TGTGCCAGCAGTTCCCCGGGTCTAGCCAAAAACATTCAGTACTTC. This sequence encodes CASSSPGLAKNIQYF.

The genes are TRBV9 and TRBJ2-7; 8 bases match TRBD1. This CDR3 region has 14 residues. Germline assignment: CDR1 SGDLS and CDR2 YYNGEE. Trimming cost V 3 bases and J 6 bases; bases outside gene matches: 8. The DNA of the CDR3 is TGTGCCAGCAGCGAGGTAGGACAGGGAGGCGAGCAGTACTTC. The encoded protein is CASSEVGQGGEQYF. The complete variable domain, with remaining parts taken from reference TRBV9 and TRBJ2-7, reads DSGVTQTPKHLITATGQRVTLRCSPRSGDLSVYWYQQSLDQGLQFLIQYYNGEERAKGNILERFSAQQFPDLHSELNLSSLELGDSALYFCASSEVGQGGEQYFGPGTRLTVT.

The V and J genes are TRBV7-3 and TRBJ1-1, with D unclear. Germline CDR1 SGHTA, CDR2 FQGTGA. Trimming stripped 11 bases from V and 1 base from J, with 23 bases between. The CDR3 extends over 16 amino acids. CDR3 region: CAVFYLRGYQNTEAFF. In DNA form, the CDR3 reads TGTGCCGTCTTCTACCTCCGGGGTTATCAGAACACTGAAGCTTTCTTT.

The chain is built from TRBV15 and TRBJ2-2, with 8 bases fitting TRBD1. Germline trimming cut 0 bases from V and 7 bases from J; bases unmatched to any gene: 7. The CDR3 contains 16 residues. Germline lookup yields CDR1 LNHNV and CDR2 YYDKDF (reference sequence). The CDR3: CATSREIGQGGGELFF. The CDR3 DNA sequence: TGTGCCACCAGCAGAGAAATTGGACAGGGAGGCGGGGAGCTGTTTTTT.

The rearrangement joins TRBV19 to TRBJ1-4; 7 nucleotides line up with TRBD1. Germline V gene sequence: CDR1 LNHDA, CDR2 SQIVND (reference sequence). With 5 bases clipped from V and 5 bases from J, the junction kept 8 bases outside the gene matches. This CDR3 contains 15 residues. The CDR3 loop is CASSPNRGNNEKLFF. Here the CDR3 DNA reads TGTGCCAGTAGTCCCAACAGGGGAAACAATGAAAAACTGTTTTTT.

This rearrangement joins TRBV7-9 to TRBJ1-4; maybe TRBD1 (5 bases). Trimming stripped 1 base from V and 3 bases from J, with 12 bases between. In germline, CDR1 is SEHNR, CDR2 FQNEAQ (reference sequence). The CDR3 runs to 16 residues. In DNA, the CDR3 is TGTGCCAGCAGCTTAGGCGGAGGGGCCTCTAATGAAAAACTGTTTTTT. Protein sequence: CASSLGGGASNEKLFF.

The chain recombines TRBV5-1 with TRBJ2-7, with D unclear. Trimming pared 0 bases from V and 2 bases from J, leaving 9 bases between. CDR3 length: 14 amino acids. CDR1 is SGHRS and CDR2 is YFSETQ in the germline V gene. The CDR3 sequence: CASSLEVAPYEQYF. CDR3 sequence (DNA): TGCGCCAGCAGCTTGGAGGTAGCCCCCTACGAGCAGTACTTC.

The gene calls are TRBV30 and TRBJ1-2, with a possible D match to TRBD1 (5 bases). The V gene lost 0 bases and the J gene lost 6 bases, with 14 bases spanning the gap. CDR3 size: 14 residues. CDR1 and CDR2 from the germline V gene are GTSNPN and SVGIG (reference sequence). CDR3 in DNA: TGTGCCTGGAGTGTACTCGGGGGAGGCGATGGCTACACCTTC. This sequence encodes CAWSVLGGGDGYTF.

The genes are TRBV11-2 and TRBJ1-2; 10 nucleotides line up with TRBD1. V trimming: 4 bases; J trimming: 7 bases; junction bases outside the gene matches: 9. This CDR3 has 15 amino acids. Per the germline V gene, CDR1 is SGHAT and CDR2 is FQNNGV. CDR3 in DNA: TGTGCCAGCAGCTGGGACGACAGGGGGCGAGGTGGCTACACCTTC. This gives the protein CASSWDDRGRGGYTF.

This sequence joins TRBV24-1 and TRBJ2-3; TRBD1 is a possible D gene (5 bases). With 4 bases removed from V and 4 bases from J, the gap between germline ends came to 5 bases. The germline V gene encodes CDR1 KGHDR and CDR2 SFDVKD. The CDR3 consists of 12 residues. The CDR3 spells CATSEGADTQYF. CDR3 sequence (DNA): TGTGCCACCAGTGAAGGGGCAGATACGCAGTATTTT.

This clone was observed a handful of times. The chain uses TRBV6-5 and TRBJ2-7, with D uncertain. This CDR3 is 13 amino acids long. V dropped 2 bases and J dropped 5 bases, with 10 bases sitting between them. Germline-derived CDR1 and CDR2 are MNHEY and SVGAGI. The CDR3 loop reads CASSYRAFNEQYF. CDR3 sequence (DNA): TGTGCCAGCAGTTACAGAGCCTTCAACGAGCAGTACTTC.

The chain joins TRBV9 to TRBJ2-7; 10 nucleotides line up with TRBD1. V shed 4 bases, J shed 5 bases, and the junction held 12 bases outside the gene matches. The CDR3 is made up of 16 amino acids. The germline gives CDR1 SGDLS, CDR2 YYNGEE. The CDR3 loop is CASSPRPGTGVDEQYF. The CDR3 nucleotides are TGTGCCAGCAGCCCTCGGCCCGGGACAGGGGTCGACGAGCAGTACTTC.